This is a list of T cell receptor beta chains from one sample in a study of shared clonotypes between healthy human individuals. Sequenced by immunoSEQ multiplex PCR; TCRdb stores in-frame clones only, minus some. This table holds 2 million to 2.5 million clones, approximately 94% found once. The sequencing sample was made of naive CD4+ T cells sorted from blood. Every receptor here comes from a man between 18 and 29 years old in good health. The CDR3 runs from the conserved cysteine through the conserved F or W. D genes are given only for firm matches. The size of a clone is reported for some rows only, either as once, few or many, or as a class for expanded clones.

TRBV4-3	once	TRBD2	TRBJ2-1	18	CASSQDVRLAGDYNEQFF	TGCGCCAGCAGCCAAGACGTCCGACTAGCGGGAGACTACAATGAGCAGTTCTTC
TRBV7-2	.	TRBD1	TRBJ1-2	16	CASSLVGTGTYYGYTF	TGTGCCAGCAGCTTAGTCGGGACAGGGACTTACTATGGCTACACCTTC
TRBV15	.	.	TRBJ2-1	13	CATSVAGWNEQFF	TGTGCCACCAGCGTGGCGGGGTGGAATGAGCAGTTCTTC
TRBV5-6	.	TRBD2	TRBJ2-7	15	CASSLVLAGVYEQYF	TGTGCCAGCAGCCTGGTTCTAGCGGGAGTGTACGAGCAGTACTTC
TRBV5-8	.	.	TRBJ1-4	17	CASSLLGATKTNEKLFF	TGTGCCAGCAGCTTGTTGGGGGCGACGAAAACTAATGAAAAACTGTTTTTT
TRBV19	.	.	TRBJ2-3	15	CASSIRIVLTDTQYF	TGTGCCAGTAGTATTCGAATAGTACTCACAGATACGCAGTATTTT
TRBV5-1	.	TRBD2	TRBJ2-1	15	CASRSGESSYNEQFF	TGCGCCAGCCGTAGCGGGGAGAGCTCCTACAATGAGCAGTTCTTC
TRBV7-2	.	TRBD1	TRBJ2-5	16	CASSSEGRGQGKTQYF	TGTGCCAGCAGCTCAGAGGGGAGGGGACAGGGAAAGACCCAGTACTTC
TRBV6-5	.	TRBD2	TRBJ2-1	15	CASRPGLAGANEQFF	TGTGCCAGCCGGCCGGGCCTAGCGGGAGCAAATGAGCAGTTCTTC
TRBV5-8	.	.	TRBJ2-1	16	CASSNYDRSSYNEQFF	TGTGCCAGCAGCAACTACGACAGGAGCTCCTACAATGAGCAGTTCTTC
TRBV18	.	.	TRBJ2-1	16	CASSPSGQGGYNEQFF	TGTGCCAGCTCACCGAGCGGGCAGGGGGGATACAATGAGCAGTTCTTC
TRBV5-6	.	.	TRBJ2-5	14	CASRNQGYQETQYF	TGTGCCAGCCGAAACCAGGGTTACCAAGAGACCCAGTACTTC
TRBV7-9	.	.	TRBJ1-3	18	CASSGSIWTAHSGNTIYF	TGTGCCAGCAGCGGGAGTATTTGGACAGCCCACTCTGGAAACACCATATATTTT
TRBV19	.	TRBD1	TRBJ1-5	17	CASRETGGAGSNQPQHF	TGTGCCAGTAGGGAGACAGGGGGCGCTGGTAGCAATCAGCCCCAGCATTTT
TRBV11-2	.	TRBD2	TRBJ2-1	16	CASSLEASGGVGEQFF	TGTGCCAGCAGCTTAGAGGCTAGCGGGGGGGTAGGGGAGCAGTTCTTC
TRBV5-1	.	TRBD2	TRBJ2-7	16	CASSLARLAGVYEQYF	TGCGCCAGCAGCTTGGCACGACTAGCGGGAGTTTACGAGCAGTACTTC
TRBV4-1	.	.	TRBJ1-6	17	CASSQEAALPGNSPLHF	TGCGCCAGCAGCCAAGAAGCAGCTCTACCGGGAAATTCACCCCTCCACTTT
TRBV9	.	.	TRBJ1-2	16	CASSVEGRGDNYGYTF	TGTGCCAGCAGCGTAGAGGGAAGGGGGGATAACTATGGCTACACCTTC
TRBV7-6	.	TRBD1	TRBJ2-7	15	CASSAHRDRHYEQYF	TGTGCCAGCAGCGCGCACCGGGACAGGCATTACGAGCAGTACTTC
TRBV4-2	.	.	TRBJ1-3	15	CASSQAGSSGNTIYF	TGTGCCAGCAGCCAAGCCGGATCCTCTGGAAACACCATATATTTT
TRBV6-6	.	.	TRBJ1-1	12	CASSLGYTEAFF	TGTGCCAGCAGTTTGGGCTACACTGAAGCTTTCTTT
TRBV7-9	once	.	TRBJ1-2	15	CASSRGTDRWYGYTF	TGTGCCAGCAGCCGCGGGACCGACCGATGGTATGGCTACACCTTC
TRBV13	.	.	TRBJ1-1	11	CASSLTHEAFF	TGTGCCAGCAGCTTAACCCATGAAGCTTTCTTT
TRBV6-1	once	TRBD1	TRBJ2-1	15	CASIGTGITPNEQFF	TGTGCCAGCATCGGGACAGGGATAACACCCAATGAGCAGTTCTTC
TRBV6-7	.	.	TRBJ2-1	12	CASGGMYNEQFF	TGTGCCAGCGGTGGGATGTACAATGAGCAGTTCTTC
TRBV18	.	.	TRBJ2-5	14	CASSPTGNQETQYF	TGTGCCAGCTCACCGACGGGAAACCAAGAGACCCAGTACTTC
TRBV7-3	.	.	TRBJ2-4	15	CASSFTGTTKNIQYF	TGTGCCAGCAGCTTTACCGGGACGACCAAAAACATTCAGTACTTC
TRBV27	once	TRBD2	TRBJ2-7	20	CASSRSAGRLAGVRSYEQYF	TGTGCCAGCAGTCGCAGTGCTGGAAGACTAGCGGGAGTCAGATCGTACGAGCAGTACTTC
TRBV30	.	.	TRBJ2-1	11	CAWSGDSEQFF	TGTGCCTGGAGTGGAGACTCCGAGCAGTTCTTC
TRBV27	.	.	TRBJ1-4	15	CASSPIWGLGEKLFF	TGTGCCAGCAGTCCCATTTGGGGGTTGGGTGAAAAACTGTTTTTT
TRBV9	.	.	TRBJ1-2	12	CASSSGVGRSTF	TGTGCCAGCAGCTCAGGGGTGGGGAGGAGCACCTTC
TRBV5-4	.	.	TRBJ1-1	15	CASSLGIVAFTEAFF	TGTGCCAGCAGCTTGGGAATAGTTGCGTTCACTGAAGCTTTCTTT
TRBV19	.	.	TRBJ2-3	13	CASRVGVADTQYF	TGTGCCAGTAGAGTGGGTGTTGCAGATACGCAGTATTTT
TRBV28	.	TRBD2	TRBJ2-5	14	CASSFAGVLETQYF	TGTGCCAGCAGTTTTGCGGGGGTGCTAGAGACCCAGTACTTC
TRBV7-2	once	TRBD1	TRBJ2-5	14	CASSLRGQGETQYF	TGTGCCAGCAGCTTGAGGGGACAGGGGGAGACCCAGTACTTC
TRBV2	.	.	TRBJ1-3	13	CASREDSGNTIYF	TGTGCCAGCAGGGAGGACAGCGGGAACACCATATATTTT
TRBV2	.	TRBD1	TRBJ1-1	13	CASAGQGDTEAFF	TGTGCCAGCGCGGGACAGGGAGACACTGAAGCTTTCTTT
TRBV2	.	.	TRBJ1-5	15	CASNKGLRGNQPQHF	TGTGCCAGCAATAAGGGGCTTAGAGGGAATCAGCCCCAGCATTTT
TRBV5-1	.	.	TRBJ1-1	15	CASSLFENMNTEAFF	TGCGCCAGCAGCTTGTTCGAGAACATGAACACTGAAGCTTTCTTT
TRBV19	.	.	TRBJ2-1	17	CASSMGSGALLGVEQFF	TGTGCCAGTAGTATGGGGTCTGGGGCGCTGCTAGGTGTTGAGCAGTTCTTC
TRBV28	.	TRBD2	TRBJ2-7	20	CASSPPLAGNYNTPKYEQYF	TGTGCCAGCAGTCCCCCCCTAGCGGGGAACTATAACACTCCTAAATACGAGCAGTACTTC
TRBV7-2	.	.	TRBJ2-5	15	CASSLGPRGEETQYF	TGTGCCAGCAGCTTAGGCCCCAGGGGTGAGGAGACCCAGTACTTC
TRBV4-1	.	.	TRBJ2-2	16	CASSQTSGRVAGELFF	TGCGCCAGCAGCCAAACCTCCGGCAGGGTAGCCGGGGAGCTGTTTTTT
TRBV6-5	.	TRBD2	TRBJ2-1	15	CASSRAGVLYNEQFF	TGTGCCAGCAGCCGAGCGGGGGTGCTTTACAATGAGCAGTTCTTC